The 27 T cell receptor beta chains reported below all come from one sample, sequenced in a study of CD8 T cells in Susac syndrome. An input of about 0.5 to 1 ug of RNA was subjected to reverse transcription using random hexamers. TCRdb analysed the immunoSEQ multiplex PCR reads with MiXCR anew, one entry per CDR3 protein. The sample includes around 170,000 distinct CDR3 sequences, approximately 95% of them seen just once. Sequencing used CD8+ T cells from PBMCs. The source of these receptors is a human donor with Susac syndrome.

This clonotype was detected once. The junction departs from the called germline gene at one end, perhaps through a read error. The chain couples TRBV15 to TRBJ1-5; perhaps TRBD1 as D (6 bases). This CDR3 contains 16 residues. Germline-derived CDR1 and CDR2 are LNHNV and YYDKDF (reference sequence). The CDR3 DNA sequence: TGTGCCACCAGCAGAGATTCAGGGGAACTCTATCAGCCCCAGCACTTT. Amino acids: CATSRDSGELYQPQHF.

The chain is built from TRBV25-1 and TRBJ1-5, with D perhaps TRBD1 (5 bases). Germline values: CDR1 MGHDK, CDR2 SYGVNS. The V and J ends lost 2 bases and 5 bases respectively, with 7 bases between them. The CDR3 length is 13 residues. In nucleotides, the CDR3 is TGTGCCAGCAGTGAAGGGGACCATCAGCCCCAGCATTTT. As protein: CASSEGDHQPQHF.

This clonotype showed up just a few times. The chain is built from TRBV3-1 and TRBJ2-5, with 8 nucleotides matching TRBD2. With V trimmed by 4 bases and J by 2 bases, 3 bases remained unmatched. Germline CDR1 is LGHDT and CDR2 is YNNKEL (reference sequence). The CDR3 loop spans 14 amino acids. CDR3 coding DNA: TGTGCCAGCAGCCCCGGACTAGCACAAGAGACCCAGTACTTC. Protein product: CASSPGLAQETQYF.

The chain couples TRBV30 to TRBJ1-1, with D perhaps matching TRBD1 (5 bases). CDR3 length: 14 residues. The germline gives CDR1 GTSNPN, CDR2 SVGIG (reference sequence). The germline V and J ends were trimmed by 1 base and 1 base, with 10 bases remaining between them. CDR3 amino acids: CAWSEGLQNTEAFF. CDR3 nucleotide sequence: TGTGCCTGGAGTGAGGGACTCCAGAACACTGAAGCTTTCTTT.

This rearrangement joins TRBV30 to TRBJ1-2; D ambiguous. Trimming shortened V by 6 bases and J by 5 bases, and 10 bases separated the two germline ends. Germline CDR1 and CDR2: GTSNPN and SVGIG (reference sequence). The CDR3 runs 11 residues. CDR3 coding DNA: TGTGCCTGTACAGAAGAATATGGCTACACCTTC. Translation: CACTEEYGYTF.

The J gene is TRBJ1-5, the V gene TRBV5-6, with 11 bases aligning to TRBD1. The length of the CDR3 is 17 residues. Germline V gene sequence: CDR1 SGHDT, CDR2 YYEEEE. V lost 3 bases, J lost 4 bases, and 9 bases stayed unmatched. CDR3 in amino acids: CASSSRTGGFLNQPQHF. The DNA of the CDR3 is TGTGCCAGCAGCTCGCGGACAGGGGGCTTCCTTAATCAGCCCCAGCATTTT.

The chain joins TRBV19 to TRBJ1-1, with 9 bases that match TRBD1. This CDR3 is 12 amino acids long. J gave up 5 bases and V 7 bases, and 2 bases lay outside the gene matches. Germline loops: CDR1 LNHDA, CDR2 SQIVND (reference sequence). The CDR3 reads CASKTGGTEAFF. The CDR3, as DNA: TGTGCCAGTAAGACAGGGGGTACTGAAGCTTTCTTT.

The rearrangement uses TRBV11-2 and TRBJ1-2; D possibly corresponds to TRBD1 (5 bases). CDR1 is SGHAT and CDR2 is FQNNGV in the germline V gene. V was clipped by 4 bases and J by 7 bases, with 13 bases between them. The CDR3 consists of 13 residues. DNA of the CDR3: TGTGCCAGCAGCTCCACAGGTTTTGTTGGCTACACCTTC. This sequence encodes CASSSTGFVGYTF.

This chain uses TRBV12-3 or TRBV12-4 with TRBJ2-3; D perhaps matches TRBD1 (6 bases). Trimming left V 6 bases short and J 1 base short, with 11 bases between. This CDR3 has 14 amino acids. The DNA of the CDR3 is TGTGCCAGCAGGCATACAGGGCGCACAGATACGCAGTATTTT. This sequence encodes CASRHTGRTDTQYF.

This chain joins TRBV29-1 and TRBJ2-5, with D perhaps TRBD2 (6 bases). V was trimmed by 7 bases and J by 4 bases, leaving 13 bases between them. The CDR3 has 12 amino acids. Germline lookup yields CDR1 SQVTM and CDR2 ANQGSEA. The CDR3 DNA is TGCAGCGCGACTAGTTCGGGAGAGACCCAGTACTTC. This encodes CSATSSGETQYF.

As DNA, the CDR3 is TGTGCCTGGAGTGGCGCCCGGACAGGGCCAAGCAAGAATGGCTACACCTTC. This gives the protein CAWSGARTGPSKNGYTF. The chain links TRBV30 to TRBJ1-2; 8 positions match TRBD1. Germline V gene lookup returns CDR1 GTSNPN and CDR2 SVGIG (reference sequence). V lost 1 base, J lost 6 bases, and 16 bases stayed unmatched. This CDR3 contains 17 residues.

This clonotype occurred a few times. This chain uses TRBV7-3 with TRBJ2-6, with TRBD2 as a possible D gene (5 bases). The CDR3 totals 15 residues. V lost 3 bases and J 2 bases, leaving 8 bases between the germline ends. Germline lookup yields CDR1 SGHTA and CDR2 FQGTGA. CDR3 in DNA: TGTGCCAGCAGCTTGTCCGGGACTGGGGCCAACGTCCTGACTTTC. Protein product: CASSLSGTGANVLTF.

The CDR3, as DNA: TGTGCCTGGAGTGAGGGGACAGGTTTTCATCAGCCCCAGCATTTT. Its protein product is CAWSEGTGFHQPQHF. The V and J genes are TRBV30 and TRBJ1-5; 8 bases align to TRBD1. J gave up 5 bases and V 1 base, and 7 bases lay outside the gene matches. This CDR3 is built from 15 residues. Germline V gene data show CDR1 as GTSNPN and CDR2 as SVGIG (reference sequence).

J is TRBJ1-1 and V is TRBV20-1, with D perhaps matching TRBD1 (5 bases). This CDR3 comprises 14 residues. Germline lookup yields CDR1 DFQATT and CDR2 SNEGSKA (reference sequence). V was cut by 3 bases and J by 0 bases, with 11 bases left in between. The CDR3 DNA reads TGCAGTGCTAGTAGACAGCCTTTGAACACTGAAGCTTTCTTT. Translation: CSASRQPLNTEAFF.

V is TRBV27 and J is TRBJ2-7; 12 bases agree with TRBD2. The J segment lost 4 bases and the V segment lost 0 bases, leaving 1 base of the junction unmatched. The CDR3 runs to 15 residues. Germline V gives CDR1 MNHEY, CDR2 SMNVEV (reference sequence). CDR3: CASSLSTSGSYEQYF. In nucleotides, the CDR3 is TGTGCCAGCAGTTTATCGACTAGCGGGAGTTACGAGCAGTACTTC.

CDR3 nucleotides: TGCAGCGTTCTCCGACTAGCCCATGAGCAGTTCTTC. It is translated as CSVLRLAHEQFF. This chain connects TRBV29-1 to TRBJ2-1; 7 positions match TRBD2. Germline CDR1 reads SQVTM; CDR2 reads ANQGSEA. The CDR3 is 12 amino acids. The ends lost 5 bases at V and 8 bases at J; junction bases unmatched: 6.

The chain uses TRBV12-3 or TRBV12-4 and TRBJ1-2, with no clear D. V was trimmed by 5 bases and J by 8 bases, leaving 9 bases between them. The CDR3 is 11 amino acids. The CDR3 bases are TGTGCCAGCAGTCCTGGCGGGGGCTACACCTTC. Encoded protein: CASSPGGGYTF.

The chain links TRBV27 to TRBJ2-3; D is possibly TRBD1 (6 bases). This CDR3 is built from 15 residues. Per germline, CDR1 MNHEY and CDR2 SMNVEV (reference sequence). Trimming removed 8 bases from V and 0 bases from J, with 15 bases in between. As DNA, the CDR3 is TGTGCCAGCTCTACAGGGCGAACTAGCACAGATACGCAGTATTTT. Residues: CASSTGRTSTDTQYF.

This chain joins TRBV29-1 and TRBJ2-2; a weak D match, TRBD1 (6 bases). Germline-derived CDR1 and CDR2 are SQVTM and ANQGSEA. CDR3 length: 16 amino acids. V lost 0 bases, J lost 6 bases, and 17 bases lay in between. In nucleotides, the CDR3 is TGCAGCGTTGAAGATGACCAGGGGTTGTTTTCCGGGGAGCTGTTTTTT. It codes for CSVEDDQGLFSGELFF.

The CDR3 bases are TGTGCCAGCAGTACCGGGACAGGGCTGTTCCAGCCCCAGCATTTT. Translating gives CASSTGTGLFQPQHF. The chain employs TRBV7-8 and TRBJ1-5; 9 bases match TRBD1. Germline values: CDR1 SGHVS, CDR2 FQNEAQ. CDR3 size: 15 residues. The trim removed 6 bases at V and 7 bases at J, leaving 10 bases unmatched. Looking up the rest from reference TRBV7-8 and TRBJ1-5 gives the full variable domain: GAGVSQSPRYKVAKRGQDVALRCDPISGHVSLFWYQQALGQGPEFLTYFQNEAQLDKSGLPSDRFFAERPEGSVSTLKIQRTQQEDSAVYLCASSTGTGLFQPQHFGDGTRLSIL.

The rearrangement joins TRBV3-1 to TRBJ2-3; TRBD2 matches at 7 bases. J was trimmed by 2 bases and V by 0 bases; bases with no gene match: 5. Germline V gene sequence: CDR1 LGHDT, CDR2 YNNKEL (reference sequence). The CDR3 contains 16 residues. CDR3: CASSQEASGPTDTQYF. The CDR3 DNA follows: TGTGCCAGCAGCCAAGAGGCTAGCGGCCCCACAGATACGCAGTATTTT.

The J gene is TRBJ2-7, the V gene TRBV3-1; 12 positions agree with TRBD1. The CDR3 length is 16 residues. After removal of 4 bases from V and 4 bases from J, the junction contained 8 bases not matched to a gene. Per the germline V gene, CDR1 is LGHDT and CDR2 is YNNKEL (reference sequence). Written as DNA, the CDR3 is TGTGCCAGCAGCCGGGGTCCGGGACAGGGGGCTTACGAGCAGTACTTC. Translating gives CASSRGPGQGAYEQYF.

Here the CDR3 DNA reads TGTGCCAGCAGTTTAAGTCAGTGGGTGGGCACTGAAGCTTTCTTT. It translates to CASSLSQWVGTEAFF. The chain employs TRBV12-3 or TRBV12-4 and TRBJ1-1; D ambiguous. Trimming pared 2 bases from V and 4 bases from J, leaving 14 bases between. The CDR3 extends over 15 amino acids.

The chain employs TRBV12-3 or TRBV12-4 and TRBJ1-1; no clear D gene. V lost 3 bases and J lost 1, with 18 bases in between. This CDR3 has 17 residues. The CDR3 protein is CASSFYFSGRTNTEAFF. The CDR3 DNA is TGTGCCAGCAGTTTTTACTTCTCGGGCCGAACGAACACTGAAGCTTTCTTT.

This chain uses TRBV4-1 with TRBJ1-1; D uncertain. This CDR3 contains 13 residues. Germline V CDR1 and CDR2: MGHRA, YSYEKL. V lost 1 base to trimming and J lost 9 bases, with 12 bases between them. Here the CDR3 DNA reads TGCGCCAGCAGCCAAGCTGCGACGGAGCAAGCTTTCTTT. Translation: CASSQAATEQAFF.

CDR3 protein: CGLSYNSPLHF. Here the CDR3 DNA reads TGTGGACTCAGCTATAATTCACCCCTCCACTTT. This chain links TRBV30 with TRBJ1-6; no definite D call. There are 11 residues in the CDR3. The germline gives CDR1 GTSNPN, CDR2 SVGIG (reference sequence).

The V and J genes are TRBV15 and TRBJ2-1; 15 bases are a match to TRBD2. V lost 8 bases and J lost 8; bases outside the gene matches: 1. The CDR3 is 13 amino acids. Germline V gives CDR1 LNHNV, CDR2 YYDKDF (reference sequence). The CDR3: CATWTSGRDEQFF. The DNA of the CDR3 is TGTGCCACCTGGACTAGCGGGAGGGATGAGCAGTTCTTC.